This T cell receptor (beta chain) was captured by sequencing in a study of T cells expressing NK-cell markers. Study details: Sorted CD3+CD56+NKG2C+, CD3+CD56+NKG2C- and CD3+CD56-NKG2C+ T-cell subsets were beta-chain profiled. Study-wide findings and caveats: The contribution of dominant NKG2C+ clonotypes to CD8+ T cells in five to seven donors was roughly 1.0-7.0%.

For TCR beta, cDNA was produced by 5'RACE template switching with UMIs. TCRdb derives one entry per CDR3 protein from the 5' RACE reads, leaving out DNA. The record lists 450,000 to 600,000 distinct CDR3 sequences, of which the ten most abundant hold about 3.6%. CDR3 length: 14 residues. Of note for this clonotype: Its cognate antigen is unknown.

The specimen was blood T cells: a sorted CD56 or NKG2C T cell subset, CD4+ or CD8+ T cells, or bulk PBMC T cells (not recorded which). This clonotype was sampled from a man aged 18 to 29 in good health. This chain links TRBV12-3 or TRBV12-4 with TRBJ2-2. This CDR3 reads CASSRHSNTGELFF.